Listed below are T cell receptor beta chains from one sample, sequenced in a study of molecular identifiers for immune sequencing clone quantification. TCRdb recomputed calls from the PCR reads with MiXCR, one row per CDR3 protein. The sample lists about 32,000 distinct CDR3 sequences, about 20% occurring once. What was sequenced was naive CD8+ T cells from blood, with Jurkat cell RNA spiked in. These receptors originate from a human donor in good health. Some libraries in this study had Jurkat cell RNA spiked in. Each CDR3 is given with its conserved first and last residue. A D gene is named only where the DNA matches it firmly. Size values are once, few and many counts, or a class for expanded clones, and some rows have none.

abundance	v_gene	d_gene	j_gene	CDR3aa	CDR3nt
NA	TRBV10-3	NA	TRBJ2-1	CAINSGGNEQFF	TGTGCCATCAATTCAGGAGGCAATGAGCAGTTCTTC
NA	TRBV7-9	NA	TRBJ1-1	CASGGGYTEAFF	TGTGCCAGCGGAGGGGGGTACACTGAAGCTTTCTTT
many	TRBV29-1	NA	TRBJ2-1	CSVIFWGQGENEQFF	TGCAGCGTTATTTTTTGGGGGCAGGGCGAAAATGAGCAGTTCTTC
many	TRBV19	NA	TRBJ2-7	CASSIGPTYEQYF	TGTGCCAGTAGTATCGGGCCCACCTACGAGCAGTACTTC
many	TRBV6-2/TRBV6-3	NA	TRBJ2-1	CASTPWADNEQFF	TGTGCCAGCACCCCATGGGCAGACAATGAGCAGTTCTTC
NA	TRBV14	NA	TRBJ1-2	CASSRSQAYGYTF	TGTGCCAGCAGCCGTAGCCAGGCCTATGGCTACACCTTC
many	TRBV3-1	NA	TRBJ2-6	CASSQGGAGANVLTF	TGTGCCAGCAGCCAAGGAGGGGCTGGGGCCAACGTCCTGACTTTC
many	TRBV7-9	NA	TRBJ1-5	CASSLELGSSNQPQHF	TGTGCCAGCAGCTTGGAATTAGGGTCTAGCAATCAGCCCCAGCATTTT
few	TRBV24-1	TRBD2	TRBJ2-1	CATSSSGSFYNEQFF	TGTGCCACCAGTTCAAGCGGGAGCTTCTACAATGAGCAGTTCTTC
many	TRBV20-1	NA	TRBJ2-3	CSAGTPSTDTQYF	TGCAGTGCTGGGACACCTAGCACAGATACGCAGTATTTT
many	TRBV20-1	TRBD1	TRBJ2-3	CSAPDRGHFDTQYF	TGCAGTGCTCCGGACAGGGGGCACTTCGATACGCAGTATTTT
many	TRBV9	NA	TRBJ2-4	CASSDQGGLGIQYF	TGTGCCAGCAGCGATCAGGGTGGCCTCGGCATTCAGTACTTC
NA	TRBV7-4	NA	TRBJ2-5	CASSLISFSGKETQYF	TGTGCCAGCAGCTTAATATCTTTTAGCGGAAAAGAGACCCAGTACTTC
many	TRBV14	TRBD1	TRBJ2-7	CASSPRQGRYEQYF	TGTGCCAGCAGCCCACGACAGGGGAGGTACGAGCAGTACTTC
many	TRBV7-2	NA	TRBJ2-3	CASSLDRTDTQYF	TGTGCCAGCAGCTTGGACAGAACAGATACGCAGTATTTT
NA	TRBV5-6	NA	TRBJ2-7	CASSLAASVVREQYF	TGTGCCAGCAGCTTGGCGGCTAGCGTAGTCCGCGAGCAGTACTTC
NA	TRBV21-1	NA	TRBJ2-3	CASSKIGTGGLADTQYF	TGTGCCAGCAGCAAGATCGGGACAGGGGGGTTGGCAGATACGCAGTATTTT
many	TRBV6-1	NA	TRBJ2-1	CASSGEQFF	TGTGCCAGCAGTGGCGAGCAGTTCTTC
NA	TRBV4-3	TRBD2	TRBJ2-1	CASSQWTSSVEQFF	TGCGCCAGCAGCCAATGGACTAGCTCGGTTGAGCAGTTCTTC
few	TRBV7-2	TRBD2	TRBJ2-7	CASSWGLAGSYEQYF	TGTGCCAGCAGCTGGGGACTAGCGGGTTCCTACGAGCAGTACTTC
many	TRBV6-1	NA	TRBJ1-6	CASSDVDLNSPLHF	TGTGCCAGCAGTGACGTGGACCTTAATTCACCCCTCCACTTT
few	TRBV9	TRBD1	TRBJ2-7	CASSVAGGGYEQYF	TGTGCCAGCAGCGTAGCAGGGGGCGGGTACGAGCAGTACTTC
many	TRBV6-2/TRBV6-3	NA	TRBJ2-4	CASSKAPELSKNIQYF	TGTGCCAGCTCTAAGGCCCCCGAGTTGAGCAAAAACATTCAGTACTTC
NA	TRBV11-2	NA	TRBJ2-3	CASSPPYWGGTDTQYF	TGTGCCAGCAGCCCCCCCTACTGGGGCGGAACAGATACGCAGTATTTT
few	TRBV7-9	NA	TRBJ1-1	CASSPPGSPGTEAFF	TGTGCCAGCAGCCCACCGGGCTCCCCGGGGACTGAAGCTTTCTTT
many	TRBV29-1	TRBD2	TRBJ2-1	CSVFGTSGGSYNEQFF	TGCAGCGTGTTCGGGACTAGCGGGGGCTCCTACAATGAGCAGTTCTTC
NA	TRBV7-9	NA	TRBJ2-3	CASRRGDSADTQYF	TGTGCCAGCCGGAGGGGGGATTCCGCAGATACGCAGTATTTT
NA	TRBV10-3	TRBD2	TRBJ2-1	CAISGGGGEIRYKQFF	TGTGCCATCAGTGGGGGGGGGGGGGAGATCCGCTATAAGCAGTTCTTC
many	TRBV4-1	TRBD1	TRBJ2-3	CASSLGQGTDTQYF	TGCGCCAGCAGCCTGGGACAGGGGACAGATACGCAGTATTTT
many	TRBV7-9	NA	TRBJ1-1	CASSLIDTEAFF	TGTGCCAGCAGCTTAATTGACACTGAAGCTTTCTTT
many	TRBV28	NA	TRBJ2-3	CASSLHRGTAVASTQYF	TGTGCCAGCAGTCTCCACCGGGGGACAGCCGTCGCGAGTACGCAGTATTTT
many	TRBV6-1	NA	TRBJ2-4	CASRGWGVENIQYF	TGTGCCAGCAGGGGTTGGGGTGTTGAAAACATTCAGTACTTC
few	TRBV15	NA	TRBJ2-3	CATSRDLRDTQYF	TGTGCCACCAGCAGAGATCTGAGAGATACGCAGTACTTT
NA	TRBV12-3/TRBV12-4	TRBD2	TRBJ2-7	CASSLAAGSSYEQCF	TGTGCCAGCAGTTTAGCAGCGGGGAGCTCCTACGAGCAGTGCTTC
NA	TRBV2	NA	TRBJ2-1	CASSGTDPLPAVEQFF	TGTGCCAGCAGTGGTACAGACCCCCTGCCCGCGGTTGAGCAGTTCTTC
many	TRBV7-7	NA	TRBJ1-3	CASSPGGISGNTIYF	TGTGCCAGCAGCCCAGGAGGAATCTCTGGAAACACCATATATTTT
many	TRBV19	TRBD1	TRBJ2-2	CASSTWDRNTGELFF	TGTGCCAGTAGTACCTGGGACAGGAACACCGGGGAGCTGTTTTTT
many	TRBV4-3	TRBD2	TRBJ2-1	CASSPSGTSGRLAYNEQFF	TGCGCCAGCAGCCCCTCCGGGACTAGCGGGAGACTGGCCTACAATGAGCAGTTCTTC
many	TRBV25-1	NA	TRBJ2-7	CASGPGPAYEQYF	TGTGCCTCAGGCCCAGGGCCAGCCTACGAGCAGTACTTC
few	TRBV3-1	NA	TRBJ2-5	CASSQGWGFDTNTQETQYF	TGTGCCAGCAGCCAAGGATGGGGTTTTGACACGAACACGCAAGAGACCCAGTACTTC
many	TRBV7-9	TRBD2	TRBJ2-5	CASSPVRVRTSSGETQYF	TGTGCCAGCAGCCCCGTCCGAGTTCGGACTAGCAGCGGCGAGACCCAGTACTTC
NA	TRBV3-1	NA	TRBJ2-6	CASSQNTGHLSGANVLTF	TGTGCCAGCAGCCAAAACACCGGACACCTCTCTGGGGCCAACGTCCTGACTTTC
NA	TRBV7-6	NA	TRBJ2-2	CASSLLGELFF	TGTGCCAGCAGCTTACTGGGGGAGCTGTTTTTT
many	TRBV29-1	TRBD1	TRBJ2-5	CSEGQGRGETQYF	TGCAGCGAGGGACAGGGAAGAGGAGAGACCCAGTACTTC
few	TRBV7-9	TRBD1	TRBJ2-1	CASSPGTGLYNEQFF	TGTGCCAGCAGCCCAGGGACAGGTTTGTACAATGAGCAGTTCTTC
NA	TRBV19	NA	TRBJ1-1	CASSIRGMNTGAFF	TGTGCCAGTAGTATAAGGGGAATGAACACTGGAGCTTTCTTT
many	TRBV30	NA	TRBJ2-7	CAWSVLTYEQYF	TGTGCCTGGAGTGTACTCACCTACGAGCAGTACTTC
many	TRBV7-9	TRBD1	TRBJ1-1	CASSLDRPRETEAFF	TGTGCCAGCAGCTTGGACAGGCCCCGGGAGACTGAAGCTTTCTTT
NA	TRBV12-5	TRBD2	TRBJ2-7	CASGPSGGADEQYF	TGTGCTAGTGGTCCTAGCGGGGGGGCCGACGAGCAGTACTTC
many	TRBV7-8	NA	TRBJ2-7	CASSFGVGEQYF	TGTGCCAGCAGCTTCGGTGTAGGCGAGCAGTACTTC
NA	TRBV7-9	NA	TRBJ2-3	CASSLVPPSTDTQYF	TGTGCCAGCAGCTTAGTTCCTCCTAGCACAGATACGCAGTATTTT
many	TRBV5-6	NA	TRBJ2-7	CASSLDGAGNYEQYF	TGTGCCAGCAGCTTGGACGGGGCCGGAAACTACGAGCAGTACTTC
medium-sized	TRBV20-1	NA	TRBJ2-3	CSARDLGSTDTQYF	TGCAGTGCTAGAGATCTTGGGAGCACAGATACGCAGTATTTT
many	TRBV14	TRBD2	TRBJ2-7	CASSQDPTSGGEQYF	TGTGCCAGCAGCCAAGATCCGACTAGCGGCGGGGAGCAGTACTTC
few	TRBV11-2	NA	TRBJ2-1	CASSLGWSPRDNEQFF	TGTGCCAGCAGCTTAGGATGGAGCCCCCGCGACAATGAGCAGTTCTTC
many	TRBV6-2/TRBV6-3	TRBD2	TRBJ2-1	CASSRTSGGALGNEQFF	TGTGCCAGCAGCCGTACTAGCGGGGGGGCACTCGGCAATGAGCAGTTCTTC
many	TRBV3-1	TRBD1	TRBJ2-5	CASSQGNRGGWGQETQYF	TGTGCCAGCAGCCAGGGGAACCGAGGGGGCTGGGGCCAAGAGACCCAGTACTTC